This T cell receptor (beta chain) was captured by sequencing in a study of blood T cells in healthy people across ages. V was clipped by 2 bases and J by 0 bases, with 7 bases between them. The CDR3 covers 14 residues. A second PCR of 7 to 11 cycles used a sample-barcoded 5' primer and a J-beta primer mix. Each cDNA molecule was tagged by a template-switch adaptor with 12 random nucleotides. Via MiXCR, TCRdb re-called the 5' RACE reads, giving one row per CDR3 protein. The sample yields about 570,000 distinct CDR3 sequences, roughly 29% seen once. Sequencing was carried out using blood. The receptor's source is a woman between 70 and 85 years old in good health. The chain is built from TRBV12-3 or TRBV12-4 and TRBJ1-1, with D unclear. The CDR3 protein is CASSLRVLNTEAFF. The CDR3 DNA reads as TGTGCCAGCAGTTTAAGGGTCCTGAACACTGAAGCTTTCTTT.